This passage covers 27 T cell receptor beta chains from one sample sequenced in a study of OX40 agonist ivuxolimab in advanced cancers. Generated by immunoSEQ multiplex PCR, the TCRdb table keeps only in-frame clones and is missing some. This sample yields over 45,000 clones, of which about 93% are seen a single time; 18% belongs to the top ten. The sequencing used CD4+ or CD8+ T cells sorted from blood, collected in a trial of the OX40 agonist ivuxolimab. These receptors originate from an adult with an advanced solid tumor such as melanoma, head and neck, liver or kidney cancer.

V and J are TRBV15 and TRBJ1-3; D possibly corresponds to TRBD1 (5 bases). CDR1 is LNHNV and CDR2 is YYDKDF in the germline V gene (reference sequence). This CDR3 has 15 residues. Trimming pared 0 bases from V and 0 bases from J, leaving 6 bases between. Here the CDR3 DNA reads TGTGCCACCAGCAGAGAGGGGACCTCTGGAAACACCATATATTTT. Amino acids: CATSREGTSGNTIYF.

This clone was seen a single time. The CDR3 loop reads CASSPSWTSGRAFNHEQFF. In DNA form, the CDR3 reads TGTGCCAGCAGCCCGTCCTGGACTAGCGGGAGGGCCTTTAACCATGAGCAGTTCTTC. The chain links TRBV7-8 to TRBJ2-1; 15 positions match TRBD2. There are 19 residues in the CDR3. Germline values: CDR1 SGHVS, CDR2 FQNEAQ. After removal of 5 bases from V and 8 bases from J, the junction contained 16 bases not matched to a gene.

The CDR3 nucleotides read TGTGCCAGCAGCCACACCGGCCCAGCGGGGAACAATGAGCAGTTCTTC. Amino acid sequence: CASSHTGPAGNNEQFF. The gene calls are TRBV7-3 and TRBJ2-1; 7 nucleotides agree with TRBD2. V lost 5 bases, J lost 5 bases, and 12 bases stayed unmatched. The length of the CDR3 is 16 residues. Looked up from germline, CDR1 is SGHTA and CDR2 is FQGTGA.

This chain connects TRBV4-3 to TRBJ2-3; a weak D match, TRBD1 (6 bases). CDR3 length equals 18 residues. Germline assignment: CDR1 LGHNA and CDR2 YSLEER. Trimming took off 0 bases at V and 7 bases at J, with 23 bases between the two ends. The CDR3 region has the DNA TGCGCCAGCAGCCAAGAAAGGAGCGACCGGGACATAGCTTATACGCAGTATTTT. As protein: CASSQERSDRDIAYTQYF.

The CDR3 here is CASSGPSGPTDTQYF. The DNA of the CDR3 is TGTGCCAGCAGCGGGCCTAGCGGACCCACAGATACGCAGTATTTT. The chain joins TRBV9 to TRBJ2-3, with TRBD2 matching 7 bases. V trimming: 3 bases; J trimming: 2 bases; junction bases outside the gene matches: 6. The CDR3 has 15 residues. Germline CDR1 reads SGDLS; CDR2 reads YYNGEE.

J is TRBJ1-1 and V is TRBV6-5; no definite D call. Germline loops: CDR1 MNHEY, CDR2 SVGAGI. V lost 0 bases and J lost 7, with 9 bases in between. CDR3 size: 13 residues. This CDR3 is CASSYSSQDEAFF. The CDR3 coding sequence is TGTGCCAGCAGTTACTCGTCCCAGGATGAAGCTTTCTTT.

The rearrangement uses TRBV4-3 and TRBJ2-1, with 7 bases matching TRBD2. CDR1 and CDR2 from the germline V gene are LGHNA and YSLEER. This CDR3 is 18 amino acids long. V shed 0 bases and J 3 bases; nucleotides not matched to a gene: 11. The CDR3 spells CASSQDWARPGGYNEQFF. The CDR3 DNA follows: TGCGCCAGCAGCCAAGATTGGGCGAGGCCGGGAGGCTACAATGAGCAGTTCTTC.

The rearrangement links TRBV28 to TRBJ1-4; D might be TRBD1 (5 bases). CDR1 is MDHEN, CDR2 SYDVKM, per germline. The CDR3 loop spans 15 amino acids. Trimming cost V 2 bases and J 5 bases, with 12 bases left between them. CDR3 DNA sequence: TGTGCCAGCAGTTTAGTCAGGGAAGAGAATGAAAAACTGTTTTTT. This sequence encodes CASSLVREENEKLFF.

This sequence joins TRBV9 and TRBJ2-7, with 7 bases identical to TRBD2. J was trimmed by 4 bases and V by 2 bases; bases with no gene match: 9. Germline CDR1 reads SGDLS; CDR2 reads YYNGEE. The CDR3 runs 15 residues. The CDR3: CASSVSSSGAYEQYF. CDR3 nucleotides: TGTGCCAGCAGCGTCTCTTCTAGCGGAGCTTACGAGCAGTACTTC.

This clone has a single count. The CDR3 coding sequence is TGTGCCAGCAACACTGGACAGGCCCTCGAGACCCAGTACTTC. Translated: CASNTGQALETQYF. This sequence joins TRBV9 and TRBJ2-5, with 7 bases identical to TRBD1. Germline trimming cut 6 bases from V and 5 bases from J; bases unmatched to any gene: 10. CDR3 length equals 14 residues. Germline CDR1 is SGDLS and CDR2 is YYNGEE.

The chain is built from TRBV4-1 and TRBJ2-7; 8 bases fit TRBD1. There are 14 residues in the CDR3. Germline values: CDR1 MGHRA, CDR2 YSYEKL. The junction had 5 bases not matched to a gene; V was cut back by 5 bases and J by 2 bases. CDR3 bases: TGCGCCAGCAGCGCCCGGGACAGGCCCTACGAGCAGTACTTC. Residues: CASSARDRPYEQYF.

V gene TRBV5-4 combines with J gene TRBJ2-7; D is undetermined. The V and J ends lost 1 base and 0 bases respectively, with 14 bases between them. CDR1 SGHNT and CDR2 YYREEE come from the germline V gene (reference sequence). This CDR3 region has 16 residues. The CDR3: CASSLTGSLSSYEQYF. The CDR3 region has the DNA TGTGCCAGCAGCTTGACCGGGTCCCTGAGCTCCTACGAGCAGTACTTC. Full variable domain (remainder filled in from reference TRBV5-4 and TRBJ2-7): ETGVTQSPTHLIKTRGQQVTLRCSSQSGHNTVSWYQQALGQGPQFIFQYYREEENGRGNFPPRFSGLQFPNYSSELNVNALELDDSALYLCASSLTGSLSSYEQYFGPGTRLTVT.

V usage is TRBV27 and J usage is TRBJ2-7; D is uncertain. CDR1 MNHEY and CDR2 SMNVEV come from the germline V gene (reference sequence). V dropped 2 bases and J dropped 2 bases, with 13 bases sitting between them. CDR3 length: 15 residues. For the CDR3, the DNA is TGTGCCAGCAGTTTAACGGCCGCGACGGCCTACGAGCAGTACTTC. This encodes CASSLTAATAYEQYF.

The chain joins TRBV4-1 to TRBJ1-4; perhaps TRBD1 as D (5 bases). The CDR3 contains 14 residues. V shed 5 bases and J shed 0 bases, with 7 bases lying between them. Germline assignment: CDR1 MGHRA and CDR2 YSYEKL. The CDR3 region is CASSRGATNEKLFF. CDR3 nucleotides: TGCGCCAGCAGCAGGGGCGCAACTAATGAAAAACTGTTTTTT.

V and J are TRBV9 and TRBJ1-4, with 8 bases aligning to TRBD1. Per germline, CDR1 SGDLS and CDR2 YYNGEE. J gave up 4 bases and V 7 bases, and 12 bases lay outside the gene matches. This CDR3 comprises 16 residues. As DNA, the CDR3 is TGTGCCAGCGGGCTCACTTCGACAGGGGTTAATGAAAAACTGTTTTTT. Its protein is CASGLTSTGVNEKLFF.

The chain couples TRBV27 to TRBJ2-2; the D is unclear. Germline values: CDR1 MNHEY, CDR2 SMNVEV (reference sequence). Trimming removed 2 bases at V and 5 bases at J, with 6 bases between. This CDR3 has 13 amino acids. CDR3 in DNA: TGTGCCAGCAGTTTAGGGGAAACCGGGGAGCTGTTTTTT. Protein: CASSLGETGELFF.

The chain uses TRBV25-1 and TRBJ2-1; D is possibly TRBD1 (6 bases). V lost 8 bases and J lost 8, with 13 bases in between. This CDR3 comprises 12 residues. Germline CDR1 is MGHDK and CDR2 is SYGVNS. CDR3 region: CASAVGADEQFF. The CDR3 DNA reads TGTGCCAGCGCGGTGGGGGCGGATGAGCAGTTCTTC.

On this clone itself: Other DNA sequences of this sample code for an identical CDR3. V usage is TRBV5-1 and J usage is TRBJ1-3; 11 nucleotides line up with TRBD1. V was pared by 4 bases and J by 2 bases, with 2 bases of the junction left unmatched. This CDR3 spans 15 amino acids. CDR1 SGHRS and CDR2 YFSETQ come from the germline V gene. The CDR3 coding sequence is TGCGCCAGCAGCCTGGACAGGGGGCCTGGAAACACCATATATTTT. As protein: CASSLDRGPGNTIYF. The full variable domain, its missing parts supplied by reference TRBV5-1 and TRBJ1-3, is KAGVTQTPRYLIKTRGQQVTLSCSPISGHRSVSWYQQTPGQGLQFLFEYFSETQRNKGNFPGRFSGRQFSNSRSEMNVSTLELGDSALYLCASSLDRGPGNTIYFGEGSWLTVV.

The chain has TRBV4-3 and TRBJ1-1; no clear D. V was shortened by 1 base and J by 2 bases, with 11 bases between the two germline ends. This CDR3 spans 15 amino acids. Germline V gives CDR1 LGHNA, CDR2 YSLEER. The CDR3 sequence: CASSQGPGPNTEAFF. For the CDR3, the DNA is TGCGCCAGCAGCCAAGGGCCCGGACCTAACACTGAAGCTTTCTTT.

The rearrangement links TRBV5-5 to TRBJ1-1; TRBD1 might be the D (5 bases). V was clipped by 2 bases and J by 6 bases, with 14 bases between them. This CDR3 has 14 residues. Germline-derived CDR1 and CDR2 are SGHKS and YYEKEE (reference sequence). CDR3: CASSFKGKVSEAFF. The CDR3 DNA is TGTGCCAGCAGCTTCAAGGGGAAAGTGTCTGAAGCTTTCTTT.

J is TRBJ2-3 and V is TRBV28; 9 bases align to TRBD2. CDR3 size: 16 residues. V trimming: 0 bases; J trimming: 5 bases; junction bases outside the gene matches: 6. Germline V gives CDR1 MDHEN, CDR2 SYDVKM. CDR3 region: CASSLWREGLRDTQYF. The CDR3 bases are TGTGCCAGCAGTTTATGGCGGGAGGGCCTGAGAGATACGCAGTATTTT.

The chain carries TRBV13 and TRBJ2-7, with 11 bases fitting TRBD2. This CDR3 is 21 amino acids long. The V gene's germline CDR1 is PRHDT and CDR2 FYEKMQ (reference sequence). V lost 1 base to trimming and J lost 0 bases; unmatched junction nucleotides: 17. The CDR3 coding sequence is TGTGCCAGCAGCTTAGAGGTGCGAGGGACTAGCGGACGCCGAAACTCCTACGAGCAGTACTTC. Its protein product is CASSLEVRGTSGRRNSYEQYF.

This chain connects TRBV27 to TRBJ2-1; 7 positions agree with TRBD2. From germline, CDR1 is MNHEY and CDR2 SMNVEV (reference sequence). The CDR3 is made up of 14 amino acids. V lost 6 bases to trimming and J lost 3 bases; unmatched junction nucleotides: 5. The CDR3 DNA sequence: TGTGCCAGCAGACCTAGCGGTTTCTACAATGAGCAGTTCTTC. It specifies CASRPSGFYNEQFF.

The V gene is TRBV19, the J gene TRBJ2-3, with TRBD2 matching 9 bases. The V gene end was trimmed by 5 bases and the J gene end by 5 bases; junction bases not matched to a gene: 11. The CDR3 loop spans 16 amino acids. Germline V gene sequence: CDR1 LNHDA, CDR2 SQIVND (reference sequence). The CDR3 sequence is CASSLVAGEVGDTQYF. The CDR3 bases are TGTGCCAGTAGTCTCGTAGCGGGAGAGGTTGGAGATACGCAGTATTTT. The full variable domain, in which reference TRBV19 and TRBJ2-3 provide the parts outside the CDR3, is DGGITQSPKYLFRKEGQNVTLSCEQNLNHDAMYWYRQDPGQGLRLIYYSQIVNDFQKGDIAEGYSVSREKKESFPLTVTSAQKNPTAFYLCASSLVAGEVGDTQYFGPGTRLTVL.

The chain uses TRBV10-2 and TRBJ2-1; TRBD2 aligns across 9 bases. V lost 6 bases to trimming and J lost 3 bases; unmatched junction nucleotides: 0. The CDR3 sequence is 13 residues long. Per germline, CDR1 WSHSY and CDR2 SAAADI. This CDR3 is CASRTSGYNEQFF. The CDR3 DNA reads TGCGCCAGCAGGACTAGCGGCTACAATGAGCAGTTCTTC.

The chain uses TRBV6-5 and TRBJ2-7; no definite D call. Trimming pared 6 bases from V and 3 bases from J, leaving 9 bases between. The germline V gene has CDR1 MNHEY and CDR2 SVGAGI. There are 12 residues in the CDR3. For the CDR3, the DNA is TGTGCCAGCAGCCTGGACGGCTACGAGCAGTACTTC. It is translated as CASSLDGYEQYF.

This clone is a singleton in its sample. This chain connects TRBV19 to TRBJ2-1, with 8 bases aligning to TRBD2. The CDR3 covers 15 residues. Germline CDR1 LNHDA, CDR2 SQIVND (reference sequence). V lost 7 bases, J lost 9 bases, and 14 bases stayed unmatched. The CDR3 spells CASTLGLAGGAEQFF. CDR3 nucleotide sequence: TGTGCCAGTACTCTTGGGCTAGCGGGTGGAGCTGAGCAGTTCTTC.